Below, 16 T cell receptor beta chains from the same sample are listed, as sequenced in a study of patients and donors after allogeneic stem cell transplantation (dated by TCRdb to the early 2020s). The library was prepared using RT-PCR. TCRdb shows the sequencer as NextSeq 550. The public reads were reprocessed in TCRdb via fastp at Q25 and MiXCR, keeping in-frame beta chains. For every CDR3 protein sequence, its rows merge into one entry that carries the most common genes and DNA. The table for this sample lists 400,000 to 500,000 distinct CDR3 sequences; roughly 16% of them were counted only once. In total, the top ten clones hold less than 8.5% of the sample. The sequenced material came from blood, either unsorted or a sorted T cell fraction (not recorded which). These receptors were taken from a human donor who was either an allogeneic HSCT recipient or a stem cell or donor lymphocyte infusion donor (not recorded which). It is not recorded whose cells these are; they may come from a transplant donor.

This clonotype was counted between two and nine times. V usage is TRBV30 and J usage is TRBJ2-7; D is unclear. Trimming pared 1 base from V and 1 base from J, leaving 5 bases between. Germline V gene data show CDR1 as GTSNPN and CDR2 as SVGIG (reference sequence). The CDR3 sequence is 12 residues long. CDR3 nucleotide sequence: TGTGCCTGGAGTGACAGTTCCTACGAGCAGTACTTC. Protein: CAWSDSSYEQYF.

CDR3 sequence reads: CASSQDTGVFGYTF. DNA for the CDR3: TGTGCCAGCAGCCAAGATACAGGGGTCTTTGGCTACACCTTC. The rearrangement uses TRBV14 and TRBJ1-2, with 7 bases matching TRBD1. The ends lost 0 bases at V and 7 bases at J; junction bases unmatched: 5. Germline V gives CDR1 SGHDN, CDR2 FVKESK. The CDR3 runs to 14 residues.

This chain joins TRBV9 and TRBJ2-1; TRBD2 is a possible D gene (6 bases). Trimming stripped 0 bases from V and 5 bases from J, with 12 bases between. Germline CDR1 and CDR2: SGDLS and YYNGEE. The CDR3 spans 15 residues. CDR3 bases: TGTGCCAGCAGCGTAGTTGTTAGCGGTAACAATGAGCAGTTCTTC. Translated, it gives CASSVVVSGNNEQFF.

The chain carries TRBV4-3 and TRBJ2-7; 9 bases are a match to TRBD2. The germline gives CDR1 LGHNA, CDR2 YSLEER. V gave up 1 base and J gave up 4 bases; unmatched junction bases: 5. This CDR3 is 15 amino acids long. CDR3 coding DNA: TGCGCCAGCAGCCAAGGTAGCGGGGGTACGTACGAGCAGTACTTC. This codes for CASSQGSGGTYEQYF.

This clonotype occurred a few times. The genes are TRBV12-5 and TRBJ2-5, with a weak D call TRBD1 (7 bases). V was shortened by 0 bases and J by 4 bases, with 24 bases between the two germline ends. Germline values: CDR1 LGHNT, CDR2 FRNRAP. CDR3 length equals 19 residues. Written as DNA, the CDR3 is TGTGCTAGTGGTTTGGTTCCGTCTACCGGGACTCAGGGGGGAGAGACCCAGTACTTC. Translation: CASGLVPSTGTQGGETQYF.

This clonotype has at least ten counts. CDR3 residues: CASSQGLLDRVHNEQYF. For the CDR3, the DNA is TGTGCCAGCAGCCAAGGCCTACTAGATCGGGTTCACAACGAGCAGTACTTC. The V gene is TRBV14, the J gene TRBJ2-7; D may be TRBD2 (5 bases). Per germline, CDR1 SGHDN and CDR2 FVKESK. V was trimmed by 1 base and J by 5 bases, leaving 21 bases between them. The CDR3 has 17 residues. Using reference TRBV14 and TRBJ2-7 for the parts outside the CDR3, the full variable domain is EAGVTQFPSHSVIEKGQTVTLRCDPISGHDNLYWYRRVMGKEIKFLLHFVKESKQDESGMPNNRFLAERTGGTYSTLKVQPAELEDSGVYFCASSQGLLDRVHNEQYFGPGTRLTVT.

This clonotype has ten or more counts. The chain couples TRBV12-3 or TRBV12-4 to TRBJ2-3; possible D gene TRBD1, 7 bases. Trimming stripped 7 bases from V and 1 base from J, with 18 bases between. The CDR3 runs to 16 residues. In DNA, the CDR3 is TGTGCCAGCACCCCAGGGGGGTCCCGGGGCACAGATACGCAGTATTTT. It is translated as CASTPGGSRGTDTQYF.

This clonotype turned up a few times. The rearrangement joins TRBV6-2 or TRBV6-3 to TRBJ2-3; D unresolved. Germline lookup yields CDR1 MNHEY and CDR2 SVGEGT. V was clipped by 10 bases and J by 2 bases, with 16 bases between them. There are 14 residues in the CDR3. DNA of the CDR3: TGTGCCACTGAGAAGCCATCACTCACAGATACGCAGTATTTT. This encodes CATEKPSLTDTQYF.

This clonotype was found a few times. The V and J genes are TRBV6-5 and TRBJ2-2; D unclear. V lost 3 bases, J lost 2 bases, and 10 bases lay in between. This CDR3 has 15 amino acids. CDR1 is MNHEY, CDR2 SVGAGI, per germline. The CDR3 loop reads CASSYSEKNTGELFF. CDR3 DNA sequence: TGTGCCAGCAGTTATAGTGAGAAAAACACCGGGGAGCTGTTTTTT.

The rearrangement links TRBV7-9 to TRBJ2-3; maybe TRBD1 (6 bases). The germline CDR1 and CDR2 sequences are SEHNR and FQNEAQ (reference sequence). This CDR3 spans 15 amino acids. The V end was cut by 1 base, the J end by 0 bases, with 8 bases between. The CDR3 sequence: CASSLDGQSTDTQYF. CDR3 coding DNA: TGTGCCAGCAGCTTAGATGGACAGAGCACAGATACGCAGTATTTT.

This clonotype appeared a few times. V and J are TRBV12-3 or TRBV12-4 and TRBJ1-3, with 10 bases aligning to TRBD1. Germline trimming cut 6 bases from V and 1 base from J; bases unmatched to any gene: 3. The CDR3 has 15 amino acids. In DNA, the CDR3 is TGTGCCAGCAGAACGGGACAGGGGTCTGGAAACACCATATATTTT. It yields the protein CASRTGQGSGNTIYF.

This clonotype was seen a handful of times. The V gene is TRBV7-2, the J gene TRBJ1-2; no clear D. With 5 bases removed from V and 7 bases from J, the gap between germline ends came to 23 bases. The CDR3 has 16 amino acids. CDR1 is SGHTA, CDR2 FQGNSA, per germline. The CDR3 DNA is TGTGCCAGCAGCCATCCCGGGGAATTGGCTCGACGTGGCTACACCTTC. This sequence encodes CASSHPGELARRGYTF.

This clonotype was counted a few times. The V call is TRBV14, the J call TRBJ2-2, with 7 bases fitting TRBD1. J was trimmed by 0 bases and V by 10 bases; bases with no gene match: 5. Germline CDR1 and CDR2: SGHDN and FVKESK. The CDR3 consists of 14 residues. The DNA for the CDR3 is TGTGCCAACCCGGGACAGACGAACACCGGGGAGCTGTTTTTT. It codes for CANPGQTNTGELFF.

This clonotype was detected only a few times. The chain recombines TRBV20-1 with TRBJ1-4, with TRBD1 matching 8 bases. Losses at the gene ends were 4 bases for V and 8 bases for J; bases not matched to a gene: 6. The CDR3 covers 13 residues. Germline V CDR1 and CDR2: DFQATT, SNEGSKA (reference sequence). In nucleotides, the CDR3 is TGCAGTGCTACCCGACAGGGGCGGGAAAAACTGTTTTTT. It yields the protein CSATRQGREKLFF.

The V and J genes are TRBV7-9 and TRBJ1-1, with TRBD1 as a possible D gene (6 bases). This CDR3 is built from 16 residues. V was pared by 1 base and J by 1 base, with 13 bases between. CDR1 is SEHNR and CDR2 is FQNEAQ in the germline V gene (reference sequence). CDR3 bases: TGTGCCAGCAGCTTAGTAGGGGGGATAGAGAACACTGAAGCTTTCTTT. This sequence encodes CASSLVGGIENTEAFF.

This clonotype showed up many times. The chain couples TRBV12-3 or TRBV12-4 to TRBJ1-2; TRBD1 matches at 8 bases. CDR3 size: 17 residues. The V segment lost 6 bases and the J segment 3 bases; nucleotides outside the gene matches: 15. The CDR3, as DNA: TGTGCCAGCAGCAGACCTAAAGGGACAGGAATGTACTATGGCTACACCTTC. Encoded protein: CASSRPKGTGMYYGYTF.